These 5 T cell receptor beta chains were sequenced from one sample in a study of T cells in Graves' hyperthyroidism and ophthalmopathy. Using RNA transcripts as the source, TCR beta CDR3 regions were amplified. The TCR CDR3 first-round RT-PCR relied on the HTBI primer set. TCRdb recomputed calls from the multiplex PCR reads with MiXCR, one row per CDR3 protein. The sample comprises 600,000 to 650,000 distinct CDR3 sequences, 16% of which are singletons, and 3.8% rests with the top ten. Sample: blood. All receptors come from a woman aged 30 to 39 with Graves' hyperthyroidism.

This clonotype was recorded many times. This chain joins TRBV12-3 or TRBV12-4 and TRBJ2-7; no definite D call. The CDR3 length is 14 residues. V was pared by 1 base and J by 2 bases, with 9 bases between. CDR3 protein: CASSLGGNTYEQYF. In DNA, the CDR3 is TGTGCCAGCAGTTTAGGAGGCAACACCTACGAGCAGTACTTC.

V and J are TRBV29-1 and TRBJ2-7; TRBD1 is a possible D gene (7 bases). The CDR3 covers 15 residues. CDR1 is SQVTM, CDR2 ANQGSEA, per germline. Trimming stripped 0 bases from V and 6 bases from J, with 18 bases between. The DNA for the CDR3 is TGCAGCGTTGAAGATCGGGGGACAGCTTTGGGCGAGCAGTACTTC. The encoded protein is CSVEDRGTALGEQYF.

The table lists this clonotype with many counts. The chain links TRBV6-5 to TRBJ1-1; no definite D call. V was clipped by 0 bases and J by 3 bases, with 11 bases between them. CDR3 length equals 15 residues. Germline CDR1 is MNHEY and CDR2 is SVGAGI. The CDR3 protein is CASSYSPLGDTEAFF. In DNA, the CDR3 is TGTGCCAGCAGTTACTCGCCTTTAGGCGACACTGAAGCTTTCTTT.

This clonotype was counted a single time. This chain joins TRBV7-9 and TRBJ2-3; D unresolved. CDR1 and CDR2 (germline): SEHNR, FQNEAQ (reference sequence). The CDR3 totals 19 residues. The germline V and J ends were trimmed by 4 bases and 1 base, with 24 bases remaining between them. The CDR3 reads CASSSIRLTSGWGTDTQYF. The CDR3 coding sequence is TGTGCCAGCAGCTCGATTAGACTTACCTCAGGTTGGGGCACAGATACGCAGTATTTT.

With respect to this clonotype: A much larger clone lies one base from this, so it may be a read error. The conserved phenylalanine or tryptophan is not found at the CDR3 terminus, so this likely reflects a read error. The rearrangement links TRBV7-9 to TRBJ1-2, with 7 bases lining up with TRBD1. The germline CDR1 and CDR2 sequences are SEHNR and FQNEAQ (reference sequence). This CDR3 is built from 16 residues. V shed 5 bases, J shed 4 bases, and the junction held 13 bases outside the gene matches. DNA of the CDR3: TGTGCCAGCAGCCCAGGAGGGACAGCCGACCCCTATGGCTACACCCTC. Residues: CASSPGGTADPYGYTL.